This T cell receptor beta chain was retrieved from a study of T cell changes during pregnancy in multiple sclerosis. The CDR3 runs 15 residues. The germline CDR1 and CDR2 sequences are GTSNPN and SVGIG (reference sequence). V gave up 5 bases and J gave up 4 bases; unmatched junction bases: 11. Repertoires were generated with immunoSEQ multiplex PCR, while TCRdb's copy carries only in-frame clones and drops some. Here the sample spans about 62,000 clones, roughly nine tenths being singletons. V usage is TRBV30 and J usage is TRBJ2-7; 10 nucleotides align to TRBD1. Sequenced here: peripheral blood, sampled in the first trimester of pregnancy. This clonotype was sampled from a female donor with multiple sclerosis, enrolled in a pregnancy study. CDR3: CAWGTGTGVRYEQYF. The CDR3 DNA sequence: TGTGCCTGGGGGACAGGGACAGGGGTTAGGTACGAGCAGTACTTC.